The 14 T cell receptor beta chains below come from one sample, sequenced in a study of blood T cells in healthy people across ages. Sample-barcoded 5' priming and a J-beta primer mix drove a second PCR of 7 to 11 cycles. TCRdb fed the 5' RACE reads into MiXCR, producing one record per CDR3 protein. Of around 1.5 million distinct CDR3 sequences listed, almost 60% are singletons. Input material: blood. These receptors were obtained from a man aged 18 to 30 in good health.

The table lists this clonotype with a few counts. This sequence joins TRBV5-1 and TRBJ1-1; maybe TRBD1 (5 bases). Trimming took 4 bases from V and 1 from J, leaving 11 bases between them. This CDR3 is 14 amino acids long. Germline-derived CDR1 and CDR2 are SGHRS and YFSETQ. CDR3: CASSIRDGNTEAFF. CDR3 nucleotides: TGCGCCAGCAGCATCCGGGACGGGAACACTGAAGCTTTCTTT.

There are a few counts of this clonotype. The CDR3 DNA is TGTGCCAGCGGGGTAGTGCAGGGAAGTAATGAGCAGTTCTTC. As protein: CASGVVQGSNEQFF. The V call is TRBV13, the J call TRBJ2-1, with a possible D match to TRBD1 (5 bases). Germline CDR1 is PRHDT and CDR2 is FYEKMQ (reference sequence). The length of the CDR3 is 14 residues. V was trimmed by 8 bases and J by 7 bases, leaving 18 bases between them. The complete variable domain, with remaining parts taken from reference TRBV13 and TRBJ2-1, reads AAGVIQSPRHLIKEKRETATLKCYPIPRHDTVYWYQQGPGQDPQFLISFYEKMQSDKGSIPDRFSAQQFSDYHSELNMSSLELGDSALYFCASGVVQGSNEQFFGPGTRLTVL.

V and J are TRBV20-1 and TRBJ2-4; weak D call: TRBD2 (6 bases). The J call may be in error: the DNA end matches TRBJ2-7 better. There are 13 residues in the CDR3. CDR1 DFQATT and CDR2 SNEGSKA come from the germline V gene (reference sequence). DNA of the CDR3: TGCAGTGCTAGAACGGGCGGGATGGGCGAGCAGTACTTC. Its protein is CSARTGGMGEQYF.

The CDR3 is CASSVEGGQLIFLSSYNEQFF. The CDR3 nucleotides read TGTGCCAGCAGCGTAGAAGGGGGACAGCTCATATTCCTGAGCTCCTACAATGAGCAGTTCTTC. The V and J genes are TRBV9 and TRBJ2-1; 7 bases map to TRBD1. Germline V gene sequence: CDR1 SGDLS, CDR2 YYNGEE. With V trimmed by 0 bases and J by 0 bases, 18 bases remained unmatched. This CDR3 has 21 residues.

The CDR3 loop is CSVETGSPDNEQFF. The CDR3 coding sequence is TGCAGCGTGGAAACAGGGAGCCCGGACAATGAGCAGTTCTTC. V and J are TRBV29-1 and TRBJ2-1; possible D gene TRBD1, 6 bases. Germline CDR1 SQVTM, CDR2 ANQGSEA. The V end lost 6 bases, the J end lost 5 bases, and 17 bases lay between the germline ends. The CDR3 totals 14 residues.

The chain has TRBV6-2 or TRBV6-3 and TRBJ2-7; D is unresolved. The V gene's germline CDR1 is MNHEY and CDR2 SVGEGT. V lost 5 bases, J lost 0 bases, and 14 bases lay in between. The length of the CDR3 is 15 residues. CDR3 in amino acids: CASSPPGRISYEQYF. CDR3 coding DNA: TGTGCCAGCAGTCCCCCAGGAAGGATCTCCTACGAGCAGTACTTC.

This clonotype was counted between two and nine times. This chain connects TRBV4-3 to TRBJ2-7; no reliable D call. Trimming pared 4 bases from V and 2 bases from J, leaving 18 bases between. Germline V gene sequence: CDR1 LGHNA, CDR2 YSLEER. This CDR3 spans 16 amino acids. CDR3 loop: CASSPISAQPTYEQYF. CDR3 DNA: TGCGCCAGCAGCCCGATCAGTGCACAGCCAACCTACGAGCAGTACTTC.

A few counts support this clonotype. The V and J genes are TRBV10-1 and TRBJ2-7; D perhaps matches TRBD1 (6 bases). This CDR3 is 15 amino acids long. CDR1 is WNHNN, CDR2 SYGVQD, per germline (reference sequence). The V and J ends lost 4 bases and 2 bases respectively, with 15 bases between them. Here the CDR3 DNA reads TGCGCCAGCAGTGCCACGTGGGACACGACCTACGAGCAGTACTTC. Encoded protein: CASSATWDTTYEQYF.

The V call is TRBV7-2, the J call TRBJ2-1, with 12 bases lining up with TRBD1. The CDR3 is 17 residues long. Per germline, CDR1 SGHTA and CDR2 FQGNSA. V was pared by 0 bases and J by 7 bases, with 7 bases of the junction left unmatched. Here the CDR3 reads CASSLAQGTGGLNEQFF. The CDR3 bases are TGTGCCAGCAGCTTAGCGCAGGGGACAGGGGGCTTGAATGAGCAGTTCTTC. The whole variable domain, remainder taken from reference TRBV7-2 and TRBJ2-1, is GAGVSQSPSNKVTEKGKDVELRCDPISGHTALYWYRQSLGQGLEFLIYFQGNSAPDKSGLPSDRFSAERTGGSVSTLTIQRTQQEDSAVYLCASSLAQGTGGLNEQFFGPGTRLTVL.

CDR3 coding DNA: TGTGCCAGCCCCCCCACTAAGGGGAATGGAGGCCCAGATACGCAGTATTTT. This translates into CASPPTKGNGGPDTQYF. J is TRBJ2-3 and V is TRBV11-2, with D perhaps given as TRBD1 or TRBD2 (5 bases each). Germline V gene lookup returns CDR1 SGHAT and CDR2 FQNNGV. V lost 8 bases, J lost 4 bases, and 25 bases lay in between. The CDR3 is 17 amino acids.

This clonotype was detected only a few times. The chain recombines TRBV11-2 with TRBJ1-2, with 7 bases aligning to TRBD1. J was trimmed by 8 bases and V by 5 bases; bases with no gene match: 8. Germline V gene data show CDR1 as SGHAT and CDR2 as FQNNGV. The CDR3 spans 13 residues. DNA for the CDR3: TGTGCCAGCAGCCCAGGGGGTTCCGTAGGCTACACCTTC. The encoded protein is CASSPGGSVGYTF.

The chain combines TRBV2 with TRBJ2-4; 9 positions match TRBD2. After removal of 6 bases from V and 8 bases from J, the junction contained 5 bases not matched to a gene. The germline V gene has CDR1 SNHLY and CDR2 FYNNEI. This CDR3 region has 13 residues. This CDR3 reads CASRRTSEDIQYF. The CDR3, as DNA: TGTGCCAGCAGGAGGACTAGCGAGGACATTCAGTACTTC.

Written as DNA, the CDR3 is TGTGCCAGCAGCTTAGCGGGACTAGCGCCTCTCTACGAGCAGTACTTC. This sequence encodes CASSLAGLAPLYEQYF. V gene TRBV13 combines with J gene TRBJ2-7; TRBD2 agrees at 10 bases. This CDR3 contains 16 residues. V gave up 1 base and J gave up 3 bases; unmatched junction bases: 6. Germline V CDR1 and CDR2: PRHDT, FYEKMQ (reference sequence).

CDR3 in amino acids: CATQETSGELPYQETQYF. CDR3 nucleotide sequence: TGTGCCACCCAAGAAACTAGCGGGGAACTCCCGTACCAAGAGACCCAGTACTTC. The V gene is TRBV27, the J gene TRBJ2-5, with TRBD2 matching 10 bases. Trimming took 10 bases from V and 0 from J; bases not matched to a gene: 17. Germline V gives CDR1 MNHEY, CDR2 SMNVEV (reference sequence). The CDR3 loop spans 18 amino acids.